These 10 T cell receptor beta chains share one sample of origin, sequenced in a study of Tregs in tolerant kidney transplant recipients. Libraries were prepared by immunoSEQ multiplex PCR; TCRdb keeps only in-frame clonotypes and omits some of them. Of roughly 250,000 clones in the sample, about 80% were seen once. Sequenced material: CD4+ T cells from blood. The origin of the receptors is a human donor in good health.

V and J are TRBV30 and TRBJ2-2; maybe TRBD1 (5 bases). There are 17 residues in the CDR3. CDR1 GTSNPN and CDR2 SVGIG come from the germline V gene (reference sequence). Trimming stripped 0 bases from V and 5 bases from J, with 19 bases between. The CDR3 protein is CAWSVQAQGGATGELFF. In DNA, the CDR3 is TGTGCCTGGAGTGTACAGGCGCAGGGTGGCGCTACCGGGGAGCTGTTTTTT.

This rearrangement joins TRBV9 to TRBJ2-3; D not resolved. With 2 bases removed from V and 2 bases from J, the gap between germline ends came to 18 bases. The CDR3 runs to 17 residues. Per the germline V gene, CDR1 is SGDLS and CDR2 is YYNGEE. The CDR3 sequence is CASSVRPLVGPTDTQYF. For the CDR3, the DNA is TGTGCCAGCAGCGTGAGACCCCTGGTTGGTCCCACAGATACGCAGTATTTT.

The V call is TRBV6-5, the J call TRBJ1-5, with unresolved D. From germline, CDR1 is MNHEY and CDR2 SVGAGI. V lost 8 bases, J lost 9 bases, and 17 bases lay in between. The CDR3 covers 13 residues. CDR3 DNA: TGTGCCAGCTACCTCTCAGGTACCGGGCCCCAGCATTTT. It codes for CASYLSGTGPQHF.

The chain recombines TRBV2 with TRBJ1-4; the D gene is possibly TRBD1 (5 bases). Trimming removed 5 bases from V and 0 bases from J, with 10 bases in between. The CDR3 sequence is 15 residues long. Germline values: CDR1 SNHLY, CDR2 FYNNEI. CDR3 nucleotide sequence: TGTGCCAGCAGTTTTCAGGGTGCAACTAATGAAAAACTGTTTTTT. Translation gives CASSFQGATNEKLFF.

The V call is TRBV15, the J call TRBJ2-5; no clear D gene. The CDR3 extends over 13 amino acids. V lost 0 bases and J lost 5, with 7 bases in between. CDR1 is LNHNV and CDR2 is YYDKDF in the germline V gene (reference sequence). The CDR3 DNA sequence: TGTGCCACCAGCAGAGAGTTGGGGGAGACCCAGTACTTC. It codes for CATSRELGETQYF.

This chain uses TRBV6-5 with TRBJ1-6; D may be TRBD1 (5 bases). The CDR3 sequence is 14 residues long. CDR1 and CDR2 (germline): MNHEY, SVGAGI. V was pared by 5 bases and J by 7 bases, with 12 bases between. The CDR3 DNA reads TGTGCCAGCAGTGAACCGGGGACGAATTCACCCCTCCACTTT. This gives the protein CASSEPGTNSPLHF.

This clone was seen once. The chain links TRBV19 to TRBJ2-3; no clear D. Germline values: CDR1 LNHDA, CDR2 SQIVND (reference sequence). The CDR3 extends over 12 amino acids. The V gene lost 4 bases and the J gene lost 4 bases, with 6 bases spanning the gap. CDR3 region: CASSSRSDTQYF. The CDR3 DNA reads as TGTGCCAGTAGTAGTCGTTCAGATACGCAGTATTTT.

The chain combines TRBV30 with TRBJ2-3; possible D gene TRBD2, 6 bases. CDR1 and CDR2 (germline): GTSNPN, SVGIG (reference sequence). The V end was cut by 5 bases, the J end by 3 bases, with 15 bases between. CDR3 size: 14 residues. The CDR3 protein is CAWGAGRSTDTQYF. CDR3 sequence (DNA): TGTGCCTGGGGGGCGGGAAGATCAACAGATACGCAGTATTTT.

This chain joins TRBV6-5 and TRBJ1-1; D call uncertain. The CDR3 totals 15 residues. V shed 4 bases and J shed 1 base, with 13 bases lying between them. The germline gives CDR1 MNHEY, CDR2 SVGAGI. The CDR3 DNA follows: TGTGCCAGCAGTTCTCCCCATGCACCGAACACTGAAGCTTTCTTT. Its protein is CASSSPHAPNTEAFF.

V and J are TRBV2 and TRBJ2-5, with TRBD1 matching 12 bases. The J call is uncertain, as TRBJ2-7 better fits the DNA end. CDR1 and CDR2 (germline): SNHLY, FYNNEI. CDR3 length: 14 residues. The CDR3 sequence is CASTWDRGRYEQYF. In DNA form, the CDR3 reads TGTGCCAGCACTTGGGACAGGGGGCGTTACGAGCAGTACTTC.